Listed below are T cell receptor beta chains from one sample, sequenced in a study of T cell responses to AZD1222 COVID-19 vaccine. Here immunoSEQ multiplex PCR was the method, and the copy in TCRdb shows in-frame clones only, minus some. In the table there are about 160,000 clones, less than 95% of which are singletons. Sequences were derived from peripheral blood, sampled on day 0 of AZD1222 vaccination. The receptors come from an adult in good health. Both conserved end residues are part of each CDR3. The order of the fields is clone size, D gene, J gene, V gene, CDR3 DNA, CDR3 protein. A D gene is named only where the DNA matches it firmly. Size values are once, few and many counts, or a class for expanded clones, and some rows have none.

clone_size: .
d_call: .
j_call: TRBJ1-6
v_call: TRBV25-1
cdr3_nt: TGTGCCAGCAGTGAATTCACCGGGCCTCCCTGGGGTTCACCCCTCCACTTT
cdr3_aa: CASSEFTGPPWGSPLHF

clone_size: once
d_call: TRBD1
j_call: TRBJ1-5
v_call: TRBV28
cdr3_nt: TGTGCCACCGAACAGGGGAACAGAGGTCAGCCCCAGCATTTT
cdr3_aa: CATEQGNRGQPQHF

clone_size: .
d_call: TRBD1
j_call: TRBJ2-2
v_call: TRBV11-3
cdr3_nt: TGTGCCAGCAGCTTACGACAGGGCCTAAACACCGGGGAGCTGTTTTTT
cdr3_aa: CASSLRQGLNTGELFF

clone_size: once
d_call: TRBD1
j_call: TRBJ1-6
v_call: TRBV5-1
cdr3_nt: TGCGCCAGCAGCCCTGAAGGACAGGGGATGCCCTATAATTCACCCCTCCACTTT
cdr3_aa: CASSPEGQGMPYNSPLHF

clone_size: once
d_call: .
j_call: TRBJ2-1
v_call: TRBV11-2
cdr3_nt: TGTGCCAGCAGCTTAGGACAGACATACAATGAGCAGTTCTTC
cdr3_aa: CASSLGQTYNEQFF

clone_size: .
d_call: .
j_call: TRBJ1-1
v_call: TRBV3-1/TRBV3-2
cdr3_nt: TGTGCCAGCAGCCAAGATCCCAATGAAGCTTTCTTT
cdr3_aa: CASSQDPNEAFF

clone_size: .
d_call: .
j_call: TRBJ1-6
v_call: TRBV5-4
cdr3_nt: TGTGCCAGCAGCTTTTCGATGGGATCAAATTCACCCCTCCACTTT
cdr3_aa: CASSFSMGSNSPLHF

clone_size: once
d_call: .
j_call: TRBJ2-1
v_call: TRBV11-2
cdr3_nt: TGTGCCAGCAGGACACTAGGTCTAAATGAGCAGTTCTTC
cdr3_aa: CASRTLGLNEQFF

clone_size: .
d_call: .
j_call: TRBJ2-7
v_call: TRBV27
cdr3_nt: TGTGCCAGCCCCAGGGGGGGGGAGCAGTACTTC
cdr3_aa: CASPRGGEQYF

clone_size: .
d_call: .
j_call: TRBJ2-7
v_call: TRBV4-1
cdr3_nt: TGCGCCAGCAGCCTTGAGGGGCTCTACGAGCAGTACTTC
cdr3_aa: CASSLEGLYEQYF

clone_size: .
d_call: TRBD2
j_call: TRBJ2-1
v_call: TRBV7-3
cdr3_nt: TGTGCCAGCAGCCTCTCCTCAGCGGGAGGCCGGGGTGAGCAGTTCTTC
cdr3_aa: CASSLSSAGGRGEQFF

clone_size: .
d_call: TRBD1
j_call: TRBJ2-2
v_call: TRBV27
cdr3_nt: TGTGCCAGCAGTTTAGGTTGGGGACAGGGAGAACACCGGGGAGCTGTTTTT
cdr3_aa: CASSLGWGQGEHRGAVF

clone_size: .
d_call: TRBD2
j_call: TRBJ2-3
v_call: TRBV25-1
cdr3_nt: TGTGCCAGCAGTGCTGTGCCGGGAGGGGGCACAGATACGCAGTATTTT
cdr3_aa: CASSAVPGGGTDTQYF

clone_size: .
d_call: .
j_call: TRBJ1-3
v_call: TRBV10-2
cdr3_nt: TGCGCCAGCCAGCTGGACAGATACTCTGGAAACACCATATATTTT
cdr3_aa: CASQLDRYSGNTIYF

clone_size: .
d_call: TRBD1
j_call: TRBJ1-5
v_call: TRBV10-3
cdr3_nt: TGTGCCATCAGTGAGTCAAGGACAGGGGTGGGGCCCCAGCATTTT
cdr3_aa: CAISESRTGVGPQHF

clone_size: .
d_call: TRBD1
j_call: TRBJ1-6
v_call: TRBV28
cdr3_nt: TGTGCCACCAAAGGACAGGGACCTTCACCCCTCCACTTT
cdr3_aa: CATKGQGPSPLHF

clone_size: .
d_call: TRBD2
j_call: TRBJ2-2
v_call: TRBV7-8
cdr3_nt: TGTGCCAGCAGCTTCCGAAACCAGCGGGAGTTGTCCCTCTACCACACCGGGGAGCTGTTTTTT
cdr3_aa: CASSFRNQRELSLYHTGELFF

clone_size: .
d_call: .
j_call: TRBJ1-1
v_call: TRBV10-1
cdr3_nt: TGCGCAAGCAGACGCGGACGGCCTGAAGCTTTCTTT
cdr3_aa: CASRRGRPEAFF

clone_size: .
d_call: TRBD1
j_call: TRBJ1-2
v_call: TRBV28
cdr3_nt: TGTGCCAGCAGTTCGGACAGGGGCCTCTACACCTTC
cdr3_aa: CASSSDRGLYTF

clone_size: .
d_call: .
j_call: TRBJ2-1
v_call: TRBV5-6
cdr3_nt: TGTGCCAGCAGCTTGAGACTAGGATCTTGGGATGAGCAGTTCTTC
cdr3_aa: CASSLRLGSWDEQFF

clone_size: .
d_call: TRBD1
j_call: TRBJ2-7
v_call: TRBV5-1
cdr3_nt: TGCGCCAGCAGATCCGGGACAGGGTCCTACGAGCAGTACTTC
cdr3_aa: CASRSGTGSYEQYF

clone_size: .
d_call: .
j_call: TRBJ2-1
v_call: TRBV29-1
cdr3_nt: TGCAGCGTTGAGCTCTCCTACAATGAGCAGTTCTTC
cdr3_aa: CSVELSYNEQFF

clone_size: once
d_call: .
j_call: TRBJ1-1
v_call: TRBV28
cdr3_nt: TGTGCCAGCAGTCGAACAGGGACGAACACTGAAGCTTTCTTT
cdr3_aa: CASSRTGTNTEAFF

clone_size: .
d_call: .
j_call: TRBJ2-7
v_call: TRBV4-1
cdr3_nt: TGCGCCAGCAGCCAAATCCCGACAGTTACCTACGAGCAGTACTTC
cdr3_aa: CASSQIPTVTYEQYF

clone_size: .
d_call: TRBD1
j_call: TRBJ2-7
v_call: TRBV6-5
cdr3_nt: TGTGCCAGCAGTTACGGAGGGACAGGGAGGTACGAGCAGTACTTC
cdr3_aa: CASSYGGTGRYEQYF

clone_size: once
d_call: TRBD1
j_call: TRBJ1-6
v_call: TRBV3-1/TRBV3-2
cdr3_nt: TGTGCCAGCAGCCAAGGACAGGGAGGAGGTTCACCCCTCCACTTT
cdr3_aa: CASSQGQGGGSPLHF

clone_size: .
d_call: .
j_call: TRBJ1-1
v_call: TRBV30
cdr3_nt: TGTGCCTGGGGGTCGGACACTGAAGCTTTCTTT
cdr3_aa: CAWGSDTEAFF

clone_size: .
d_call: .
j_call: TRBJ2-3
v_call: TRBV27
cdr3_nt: TGTGCCAGCAGACGGGACTTGGGAAACACAGATACGCAGTATTTT
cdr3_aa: CASRRDLGNTDTQYF

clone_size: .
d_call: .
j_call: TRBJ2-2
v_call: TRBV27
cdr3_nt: TGTGCCAGCAGTTTAGGGGCGAACACCGGGGAGCTGTTTTTT
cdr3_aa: CASSLGANTGELFF

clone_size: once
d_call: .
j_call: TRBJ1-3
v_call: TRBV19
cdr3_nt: TGTGCCAGCGGGACTTCTACAAGCTCTGGAAACACCATATATTTT
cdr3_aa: CASGTSTSSGNTIYF